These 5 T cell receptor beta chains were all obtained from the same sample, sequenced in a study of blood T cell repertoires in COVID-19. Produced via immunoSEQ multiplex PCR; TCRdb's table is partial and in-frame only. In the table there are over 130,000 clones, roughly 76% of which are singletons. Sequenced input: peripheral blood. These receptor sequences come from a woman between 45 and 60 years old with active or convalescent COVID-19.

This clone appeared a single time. The CDR3 nucleotides read TGTGCCAGCAGTTTAATTGTCTGGAGGCCCCAGCATTTT. Encoded protein: CASSLIVWRPQHF. The chain uses TRBV28 and TRBJ1-5; D unresolved. Germline-derived CDR1 and CDR2 are MDHEN and SYDVKM. V lost 2 bases, J lost 9 bases, and 11 bases lay in between. The CDR3 contains 13 residues.

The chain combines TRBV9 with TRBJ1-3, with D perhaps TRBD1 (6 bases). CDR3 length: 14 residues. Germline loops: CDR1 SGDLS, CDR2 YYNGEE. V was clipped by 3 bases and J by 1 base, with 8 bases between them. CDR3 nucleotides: TGTGCCAGCAGCGGAGGGGGATCTGGAAACACCATATATTTT. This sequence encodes CASSGGGSGNTIYF.

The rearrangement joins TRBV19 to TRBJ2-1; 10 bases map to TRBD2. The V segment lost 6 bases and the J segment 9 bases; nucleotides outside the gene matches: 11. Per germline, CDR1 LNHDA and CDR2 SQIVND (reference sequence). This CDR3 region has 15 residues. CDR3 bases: TGTGCCAGTAGCTTAAGCGGGAGGGCCGTTACTGAGCAGTTCTTC. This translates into CASSLSGRAVTEQFF.

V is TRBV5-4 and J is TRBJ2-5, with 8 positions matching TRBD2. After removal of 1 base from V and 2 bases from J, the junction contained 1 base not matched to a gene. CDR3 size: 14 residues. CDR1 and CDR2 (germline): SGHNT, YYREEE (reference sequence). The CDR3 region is CASSLQRGQETQYF. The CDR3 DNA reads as TGTGCCAGCAGCTTGCAGCGGGGGCAAGAGACCCAGTACTTC.

The CDR3 sequence is CASSHPGTLPTGETQYF. The CDR3 region has the DNA TGTGCCAGCAGCCACCCCGGGACTCTCCCTACGGGGGAGACCCAGTACTTC. This chain links TRBV3-1 (or the pseudogene TRBV3-2) with TRBJ2-5; the D gene is possibly TRBD2 (6 bases). With 3 bases removed from V and 5 bases from J, the gap between germline ends came to 22 bases. The CDR3 is 17 residues long. The germline V gene encodes CDR1 LGHDT and CDR2 YNNKEL (reference sequence).